This entry lists 30 T cell receptor beta chains sequenced from one sample in a study of blood T cell repertoires in COVID-19 (dated by TCRdb to about 2020). Libraries were constructed by the immunoSEQ multiplex PCR assay. Drawn from immuneACCESS, this table holds only the in-frame rearrangements with V and J called that TCRdb kept. Clones are partly lost; checked studies trace under half to an unresolved V gene and leave the rest unexplained. The sample records some 150,000 clones, roughly 80% of which are singletons. Jointly, the top ten make up approximately 14% of the sample. Specimen: peripheral blood. These receptors were taken from a woman in her 70s with COVID-19, enrolled during active disease.

The chain combines TRBV6-5 with TRBJ1-5; D possibly corresponds to TRBD1 (5 bases). CDR3 size: 14 residues. Trimming removed 7 bases at V and 7 bases at J, with 17 bases between. Germline CDR1 and CDR2: MNHEY and SVGAGI. Here the CDR3 reads CASKGHLLGQPQHF. Here the CDR3 DNA reads TGTGCCAGCAAAGGACATCTATTGGGACAGCCCCAGCATTTT.

V gene TRBV9 combines with J gene TRBJ1-2, with 7 bases identical to TRBD1. V lost 3 bases to trimming and J lost 8 bases; unmatched junction nucleotides: 10. Germline CDR1 is SGDLS and CDR2 is YYNGEE. This CDR3 spans 14 amino acids. The CDR3 reads CASSAPGQTDGYTF. The CDR3 DNA reads as TGTGCCAGCAGCGCCCCGGGACAGACAGACGGCTACACCTTC.

V usage is TRBV7-9 and J usage is TRBJ1-3; 7 nucleotides line up with TRBD1. Germline trimming cut 3 bases from V and 0 bases from J; bases unmatched to any gene: 5. In germline, CDR1 is SEHNR, CDR2 FQNEAQ (reference sequence). CDR3 size: 16 residues. The CDR3 loop reads CASSFWTGSSGNTIYF. In DNA, the CDR3 is TGTGCCAGCAGCTTCTGGACAGGTAGCTCTGGAAACACCATATATTTT. The entire variable domain, with the rest obtained from reference TRBV7-9 and TRBJ1-3, is as follows: DTGVSQNPRHKITKRGQNVTFRCDPISEHNRLYWYRQTLGQGPEFLTYFQNEAQLEKSRLLSDRFSAERPKGSFSTLEIQRTEQGDSAMYLCASSFWTGSSGNTIYFGEGSWLTVV.

The chain employs TRBV5-4 and TRBJ2-7; 8 bases agree with TRBD2. The germline V gene encodes CDR1 SGHNT and CDR2 YYREEE (reference sequence). Unmatched junction bases numbered 10, after V lost 1 base and J lost 7 bases. The CDR3 has 15 residues. The CDR3 loop is CASSLSSSGGTEQYF. CDR3 in DNA: TGTGCCAGCAGCTTGTCTTCCTCGGGGGGGACGGAGCAGTACTTC.

This chain uses TRBV6-5 with TRBJ1-2, with 9 positions matching TRBD1. V gave up 5 bases and J gave up 7 bases; unmatched junction bases: 8. Germline V CDR1 and CDR2: MNHEY, SVGAGI. The CDR3 has 14 amino acids. CDR3 in amino acids: CASSRTTGGRGYTF. The CDR3 DNA is TGTGCCAGCAGTCGCACCACAGGGGGCCGTGGCTACACCTTC.

The chain combines TRBV28 with TRBJ2-7, with 10 bases lining up with TRBD1. Germline CDR1 is MDHEN and CDR2 is SYDVKM. This CDR3 comprises 17 residues. Germline trimming cut 6 bases from V and 1 base from J; bases unmatched to any gene: 12. DNA of the CDR3: TGTGCCAGCAGCCACCAACGGACAGGGGGTTCATCCTACGAGCAGTACGTC. Residues: CASSHQRTGGSSYEQYV.

This clone was found a few times. The chain has TRBV15 and TRBJ1-1, with no clear D. The germline gives CDR1 LNHNV, CDR2 YYDKDF (reference sequence). Trimming left V 5 bases short and J 4 bases short, with 5 bases between. CDR3 size: 11 residues. The CDR3 DNA follows: TGTGCCACCAGCCAGGCCACTGAAGCTTTCTTT. Its protein product is CATSQATEAFF.

The J gene is TRBJ2-7, the V gene TRBV5-6; 7 bases are shared with TRBD1. Per the germline V gene, CDR1 is SGHDT and CDR2 is YYEEEE. The CDR3 extends over 14 amino acids. The V and J ends lost 4 bases and 5 bases, in that order; junction bases with no gene match: 9. The CDR3 DNA reads as TGTGCCAGCAGCGCCGGGACAGACACGGACGAGCAGTACGTC. This encodes CASSAGTDTDEQYV.

The gene calls are TRBV11-2 and TRBJ2-1; D perhaps matches TRBD1 (5 bases). Germline assignment: CDR1 SGHAT and CDR2 FQNNGV. Deletions cut 0 bases from V and 10 bases from J, with 13 bases between. CDR3 length equals 14 residues. CDR3 nucleotide sequence: TGTGCCAGCAGCTTAGAAGGAGTGACAGTCGAGCAGTTCTTC. The encoded protein is CASSLEGVTVEQFF.

This rearrangement joins TRBV3-1 (or the pseudogene TRBV3-2) to TRBJ2-3; D remains unclear. Per the germline V gene, CDR1 is LGHDT and CDR2 is YNNKEL (reference sequence). V dropped 6 bases and J dropped 0 bases, with 7 bases sitting between them. There are 13 residues in the CDR3. Written as DNA, the CDR3 is TGTGCCAGCAGGGCATCTAGCACAGATACGCAGTATTTT. Translation gives CASRASSTDTQYF.

DNA for the CDR3: TGTGCCAGCAGCATCTCAGGGGGAGCTTCGGCGACCCAGTACTTC. Translating it yields CASSISGGASATQYF. The chain couples TRBV28 to TRBJ2-5, with 7 bases lining up with TRBD1. From germline, CDR1 is MDHEN and CDR2 SYDVKM. V was pared by 6 bases and J by 7 bases, with 14 bases of the junction left unmatched. This CDR3 is 15 amino acids long.

The rearrangement uses TRBV10-2 and TRBJ2-1; the match to TRBD2 covers 11 bases. There are 15 residues in the CDR3. Germline assignment: CDR1 WSHSY and CDR2 SAAADI. Trimming removed 7 bases from V and 4 bases from J; junction bases left unmatched: 6. The DNA of the CDR3 is TGCGCCAGCAAGGCTCGGACTAGCGGGTACAATGAGCAGTTCTTC. It yields the protein CASKARTSGYNEQFF.

This clone was observed a single time. The chain couples TRBV19 to TRBJ1-5; possible D gene TRBD1, 5 bases. Trimming removed 2 bases from V and 4 bases from J, with 18 bases in between. Germline assignment: CDR1 LNHDA and CDR2 SQIVND (reference sequence). This CDR3 contains 17 residues. CDR3 nucleotides: TGTGCCAGTAGTATAAGGCGCCGGGGGGACGGAAATCAGCCCCAGCATTTT. Encoded protein: CASSIRRRGDGNQPQHF.

The gene calls are TRBV15 and TRBJ1-2; D might be TRBD1 (5 bases). Trimming stripped 1 base from V and 4 bases from J, with 16 bases between. CDR3 length equals 16 residues. Germline loops: CDR1 LNHNV, CDR2 YYDKDF (reference sequence). Here the CDR3 reads CATSRGAGTMGYGYTF. The CDR3 DNA sequence: TGTGCCACCAGCAGAGGGGCAGGGACTATGGGCTATGGCTACACCTTC.

This sequence joins TRBV24-1 and TRBJ1-4; D perhaps matches TRBD1 (6 bases). CDR3 length: 14 amino acids. Deletions cut 3 bases from V and 8 bases from J, with 12 bases between. The germline CDR1 and CDR2 sequences are KGHDR and SFDVKD. Written as DNA, the CDR3 is TGTGCCACCAGTGATCCAGGGGAAGGAGAAAAACTGTTTTTT. The encoded protein is CATSDPGEGEKLFF.

V is TRBV19 and J is TRBJ2-7; TRBD1 agrees at 11 bases. From germline, CDR1 is LNHDA and CDR2 SQIVND (reference sequence). The ends lost 6 bases at V and 3 bases at J; junction bases unmatched: 7. CDR3 length equals 15 residues. CDR3 bases: TGTGCCAGTAGCCCCGCCGGGACAGGGGGCTACGAGCAGTACTTC. As protein: CASSPAGTGGYEQYF.

The chain combines TRBV28 with TRBJ1-2; tentative D call: TRBD1 (5 bases). With 5 bases removed from V and 5 bases from J, the gap between germline ends came to 6 bases. Germline V gene sequence: CDR1 MDHEN, CDR2 SYDVKM. CDR3 length: 11 amino acids. The CDR3 spells CASSPGYGYTF. CDR3 nucleotides: TGTGCCAGCAGTCCAGGGTATGGCTACACCTTC.

This clone was seen a few times. The chain recombines TRBV10-2 with TRBJ1-1, with D perhaps TRBD1 (6 bases). This CDR3 comprises 16 residues. From germline, CDR1 is WSHSY and CDR2 SAAADI. V lost 3 bases and J lost 0, with 14 bases in between. The CDR3 protein is CASSDMDSNMNTEAFF. The CDR3 bases are TGCGCCAGCAGTGATATGGACAGCAACATGAACACTGAAGCTTTCTTT.

The chain employs TRBV2 and TRBJ2-5; 7 nucleotides agree with TRBD1. The ends lost 6 bases at V and 2 bases at J; junction bases unmatched: 6. The V gene's germline CDR1 is SNHLY and CDR2 FYNNEI. CDR3 length: 14 residues. Here the CDR3 DNA reads TGTGCCAGCAGCGACCGGGACAGTCAAGAGACCCAGTACTTC. Translating gives CASSDRDSQETQYF. The full variable domain, its missing parts supplied by reference TRBV2 and TRBJ2-5, is EPEVTQTPSHQVTQMGQEVILRCVPISNHLYFYWYRQILGQKVEFLVSFYNNEISEKSEIFDDQFSVERPDGSNFTLKIRSTKLEDSAMYFCASSDRDSQETQYFGPGTRLLVL.

The gene calls are TRBV2 and TRBJ1-6, with D perhaps matching TRBD1 (6 bases). CDR3 length: 14 amino acids. V gave up 6 bases and J gave up 8 bases, with 14 bases separating them. Per the germline V gene, CDR1 is SNHLY and CDR2 is FYNNEI. The CDR3, as DNA: TGTGCCAGCAGCAACAGGGTGGGGGATTCACCCCTCCACTTT. It yields the protein CASSNRVGDSPLHF.

The chain uses TRBV6-5 and TRBJ2-2; tentative D call: TRBD2 (5 bases). Germline V CDR1 and CDR2: MNHEY, SVGAGI. V lost 5 bases, J lost 2 bases, and 9 bases lay in between. The CDR3 is 14 amino acids. In DNA, the CDR3 is TGTGCCAGCAGTCGGACTCTCAACACCGGGGAGCTGTTTTTT. Amino acid sequence: CASSRTLNTGELFF.

The gene calls are TRBV7-2 and TRBJ1-4; TRBD1 aligns across 8 bases. The CDR3 has 14 residues. The trim removed 4 bases at V and 8 bases at J, leaving 6 bases unmatched. The germline V gene has CDR1 SGHTA and CDR2 FQGNSA. The CDR3 DNA sequence: TGTGCCAGCAGCTACAGGGGGGGTGGCGAAAAACTGTTTTTT. Translating gives CASSYRGGGEKLFF.

The gene calls are TRBV3-1 (or the pseudogene TRBV3-2) and TRBJ2-1, with TRBD2 matching over 8 bases. CDR3 size: 17 residues. The V segment lost 1 base and the J segment 10 bases; nucleotides outside the gene matches: 15. CDR1 and CDR2 from the germline V gene are LGHDT and YNNKEL (reference sequence). This CDR3 is CASSQVGGRAGDSEQFF. The CDR3 DNA is TGTGCCAGCAGCCAAGTTGGGGGACGAGCGGGAGACAGCGAGCAGTTCTTC.

The chain links TRBV5-6 to TRBJ1-2; D gene ambiguous. V dropped 0 bases and J dropped 2 bases, with 8 bases sitting between them. The CDR3 consists of 14 residues. Germline V gene data show CDR1 as SGHDT and CDR2 as YYEEEE. CDR3 coding DNA: TGTGCCAGCAGCTTGGAGGGAGTGAACTATGGCTACACCTTC. It codes for CASSLEGVNYGYTF.

V is TRBV11-3 and J is TRBJ2-5, with TRBD1 matching 8 bases. After removal of 4 bases from V and 1 base from J, the junction contained 5 bases not matched to a gene. CDR3 size: 15 residues. The germline V gene has CDR1 SGHNT and CDR2 YENEEA. The CDR3 here is CASSSPGTGQETQYF. The CDR3, as DNA: TGTGCCAGCAGCTCGCCCGGGACAGGCCAAGAGACCCAGTACTTC.

The chain carries TRBV4-1 and TRBJ2-3, with D tentatively TRBD1 (6 bases). The CDR3 totals 17 residues. Germline CDR1 and CDR2: MGHRA and YSYEKL. Between the trimmed V and J ends, which lost 3 bases and 5 bases, there was a span of 21 bases. The CDR3 DNA reads as TGCGCCAGCAGCCAGGTTCCGACAGGACCCACGGAAGATACGCAGTATTTT. Translation: CASSQVPTGPTEDTQYF.

The chain employs TRBV27 and TRBJ1-6; 7 nucleotides match TRBD1. Germline lookup yields CDR1 MNHEY and CDR2 SMNVEV (reference sequence). The CDR3 has 14 residues. V dropped 4 bases and J dropped 7; count of bases not matched to a gene: 4. The CDR3 protein is CASSYRGENSPLHF. DNA for the CDR3: TGTGCCAGCAGTTACAGGGGAGAAAATTCACCCCTCCACTTT.

This clone came up once. V is TRBV6-2 or TRBV6-3 and J is TRBJ2-7, with TRBD2 matching over 8 bases. V was clipped by 6 bases and J by 4 bases; unmatched bases: 8. Germline V gene lookup returns CDR1 MNHEY and CDR2 SVGEGT. This CDR3 is 14 amino acids long. The CDR3 DNA is TGTGCCAGCAGCTCCTCGGGAGGGGGATACGAGCAGTACGTC. As protein: CASSSSGGGYEQYV.

This sequence joins TRBV2 and TRBJ2-5; D unresolved. This CDR3 spans 13 amino acids. Trimming took 4 bases from V and 4 from J, leaving 10 bases between them. Germline loops: CDR1 SNHLY, CDR2 FYNNEI. CDR3 protein: CASSGALGETQYF. The DNA of the CDR3 is TGTGCCAGCAGTGGGGCCTTGGGAGAGACCCAGTACTTC.

This clone was counted a single time. The genes are TRBV4-1 and TRBJ2-3, with 11 bases lining up with TRBD2. Germline CDR1 reads MGHRA; CDR2 reads YSYEKL. Losses at the gene ends were 3 bases for V and 7 bases for J; bases not matched to a gene: 21. The CDR3 totals 20 residues. CDR3 residues: CASSHVGLAAHRRTVHTQYF. CDR3 DNA sequence: TGCGCCAGCAGCCATGTGGGACTAGCGGCACACCGAAGGACGGTGCATACGCAGTATTTT.